A selection of T cell receptor beta chains follows, all from one sample in a study of blood T cell repertoires in COVID-19. Produced via immunoSEQ multiplex PCR; TCRdb's table is partial and in-frame only. The sample includes about 86,000 clones, roughly 88% of them seen just once. The sample was peripheral blood. The receptors originated from an elderly woman with active or convalescent COVID-19. CDR3s include the opening cysteine and the closing phenylalanine or tryptophan. A D gene is named only where the DNA matches it firmly. The size of a clone is reported for some rows only, either as once, few or many, or as a class for expanded clones.

j_gene | abundance | v_gene | d_gene | CDR3nt | CDR3aa
TRBJ1-2 | NA | TRBV28 | TRBD1 | TGTGCCAGCAGGCTGACAGGGGGAGCCTATGGCTACACCTTC | CASRLTGGAYGYTF
TRBJ2-3 | once | TRBV12-5 | NA | TGTGCTAGTGTGATTCACGAGGGGGGGCGCACAGATACGCAGTATTTT | CASVIHEGGRTDTQYF
TRBJ2-1 | NA | TRBV7-3 | TRBD2 | TGTGCCAGCAGCTTAAGAGGGGCTAGCGGGAGGGGCGCTCACAATGAGCAGTTCTTC | CASSLRGASGRGAHNEQFF
TRBJ1-1 | NA | TRBV10-3 | NA | TGTGCCATCAGTGAGTTTTCGGGAGGAGCTTTCTTT | CAISEFSGGAFF
TRBJ2-3 | NA | TRBV5-5 | TRBD2 | TGTGCCAGCAGCCCCGGGACTAGCGGGGTGGCAGATACGCAGTATTTT | CASSPGTSGVADTQYF
TRBJ2-1 | NA | TRBV19 | NA | TGTGCCAGTAGGGATGGTGGCCGGGTGACTGTAGAGCAGTTCTTC | CASRDGGRVTVEQFF
TRBJ2-7 | NA | TRBV29-1 | TRBD1 | TGCAGCGTTGAAGGCCGGACAGGCACAGGGGGGAGATATGAGCAGTACTTC | CSVEGRTGTGGRYEQYF
TRBJ2-1 | NA | TRBV28 | TRBD2 | TGTGCCAGCAGTACTAGCGGGGGGGCGGGCAATGAGCAGTTCTTC | CASSTSGGAGNEQFF
TRBJ1-1 | once | TRBV5-1 | NA | TGCGCCAGCAGCCGCGACAGGGAAGCTTTCTTT | CASSRDREAFF
TRBJ2-3 | NA | TRBV9 | NA | TGTGCCAGCAGCGTAGCAGGGCGGTTGTTCACAGATACGCAGTATTTT | CASSVAGRLFTDTQYF
TRBJ1-2 | NA | TRBV7-9 | TRBD1 | TGTGCCAGCAGCTTCGGGGACAGGGTTCACTATGGCTACACCTTC | CASSFGDRVHYGYTF
TRBJ1-2 | NA | TRBV19 | TRBD1 | TGTGCCAGTAGTATAGCCGGGACAGCCTATGGCTACACCTTC | CASSIAGTAYGYTF
TRBJ2-5 | few | TRBV11-3 | NA | TGTGCCAGCAGCTATGGGGCCCGGGAGACCCAGTACTTC | CASSYGARETQYF
TRBJ2-6 | NA | TRBV7-3 | NA | TGTGCCAGCAGCTTAACTGGTGGGGCGTCTGGGGCCAACGTCCTGACTTTC | CASSLTGGASGANVLTF
TRBJ2-7 | NA | TRBV2 | TRBD1 | TGTGCCAGCAGGGTTGGGACAGACTACGAGCAGTACTTC | CASRVGTDYEQYF
TRBJ2-5 | few | TRBV7-6 | TRBD2 | TGTGCCAGCAGCTTAGCCCCTTGGGCTAGCGGGACGACTCGACAAGAGACCCAGTACTTC | CASSLAPWASGTTRQETQYF
TRBJ2-3 | NA | TRBV5-4 | NA | TGTGCCAGCAGCTTGGCTAGCTATTCTAGCACAGATACGCAGTATTTT | CASSLASYSSTDTQYF
TRBJ1-4 | NA | TRBV5-4 | NA | TGTGCCAGCAGCGAACAGGGTATGGGGGAAAAACTGTTTTTT | CASSEQGMGEKLFF
TRBJ1-6 | few | TRBV19 | TRBD1 | TGTGCCAGTAGTGAAGGACAGGGCCATTCACCCCTCCACTTT | CASSEGQGHSPLHF
TRBJ2-3 | NA | TRBV18 | NA | TGTGCCAGCTCACCACCAACACACACAGATACGCAGTATTTT | CASSPPTHTDTQYF
TRBJ2-2 | few | TRBV6-2/TRBV6-3 | TRBD2 | TGTGCCAGCAGTTTAAGCGGGGTGAACACCGGGGAGCTGTTTTTT | CASSLSGVNTGELFF
TRBJ2-6 | NA | TRBV28 | TRBD2 | TGTGCCAGCAGTTTGGGGGGTGGACTAGCGGGAACTGGGGCCAACGTCCTGACTTTC | CASSLGGGLAGTGANVLTF
TRBJ1-2 | NA | TRBV19 | TRBD1 | TGTGCCAGTAGTGTCACAGGGGGCTCGGAGGGCTACACCTTC | CASSVTGGSEGYTF
TRBJ2-5 | NA | TRBV18 | TRBD1 | TGTGCCAGCTCACCACGACAGGGGGCTGAGACCCAGTACTTC | CASSPRQGAETQYF
TRBJ2-3 | NA | TRBV7-8 | TRBD1 | TGTGCCAGCAGCTTAGTAACAGGGGGCACAGATACGCAGTATTTT | CASSLVTGGTDTQYF
TRBJ2-5 | NA | TRBV5-4 | TRBD1 | TGTGCCAGCAGCCTGGACAGGGGATTCGGGGAGACCCAGTACTTC | CASSLDRGFGETQYF
TRBJ1-1 | once | TRBV20-1 | NA | TGCAGTGCTAGTGGGCAGGGAGCGGGGACTGAAGCTTTCTTT | CSASGQGAGTEAFF
TRBJ1-2 | NA | TRBV18 | NA | TGTGCCAGCTCTACAGCTAACTATGGCTACACCTTC | CASSTANYGYTF
TRBJ2-3 | NA | TRBV9 | TRBD2 | TGTGCCAGCAGCGTAGTCGGGGGGGGCCGAGATACGCAGTATTTT | CASSVVGGGRDTQYF
TRBJ2-1 | NA | TRBV3-1/TRBV3-2 | TRBD2 | TGTGCCAGCAGCCAACGGTCTAGCGGGAGTAATCCAGAGCAGTTCTTC | CASSQRSSGSNPEQFF
TRBJ1-5 | NA | TRBV15 | NA | TGTGCCACCAGCAGCGGGGTACTGAATCAGCCCCAGCATTTT | CATSSGVLNQPQHF
TRBJ1-2 | NA | TRBV7-2 | NA | TGTGCCAGCAGCTTAGCTATAGGAGGGAGGGGACCCAACTATGGCTACACCTTC | CASSLAIGGRGPNYGYTF
TRBJ2-1 | NA | TRBV12-3/TRBV12-4 | NA | TGTGCCAGCAGGACAGTCCTTTACAATGAGCAGTTCTTC | CASRTVLYNEQFF
TRBJ2-7 | NA | TRBV5-5 | NA | TGTGCCAGCAGCTATTCCGGGACAAATTCCTACGAGCAGTACTTC | CASSYSGTNSYEQYF
TRBJ2-1 | NA | TRBV5-6 | TRBD2 | TGTGCCAGCGGACCTCGACTAGCGGGAGGGCCTAGTGAGCAGTTCTTC | CASGPRLAGGPSEQFF
TRBJ1-1 | NA | TRBV5-6 | NA | TGTGCCAGCAGCACCGGGACACACAACACTGAAGCTTTCTTT | CASSTGTHNTEAFF
TRBJ1-1 | NA | TRBV28 | TRBD1 | TGTGCCAGCAAAGGGACAGGTTCTTTCATGAACACTGAAGCTTTCTTT | CASKGTGSFMNTEAFF
TRBJ1-3 | many | TRBV2 | NA | TGTGCCAGCAGCCCGACAGGTTACTCTGGAAACACCATATATTTT | CASSPTGYSGNTIYF
TRBJ1-4 | NA | TRBV5-8 | NA | TGTGCCAGCAGCTCCGCTCCGGGACTCACGAGGGAAACTAATGAAAAACTGTTTTTT | CASSSAPGLTRETNEKLFF
TRBJ1-2 | NA | TRBV30 | NA | TGTGCCTGGATTCGCGGGGAGAACTATGGCTACACCTTC | CAWIRGENYGYTF
TRBJ2-1 | NA | TRBV10-3 | TRBD2 | TGTGCCATCAGGGGGACTAGCGGGGGTCGGGACAATGAGCAGTTCTTC | CAIRGTSGGRDNEQFF
TRBJ1-2 | NA | TRBV11-2 | NA | TGTGCCAGCAGCCCTCAGCGCAGCGGCTATGGCTACACCTTC | CASSPQRSGYGYTF
TRBJ2-1 | NA | TRBV30 | NA | TGTGCCTGGAGGGCTAGACAGGTCCGGGGCAATGAGCAGTTCTTC | CAWRARQVRGNEQFF
TRBJ1-1 | NA | TRBV3-1/TRBV3-2 | TRBD1 | TGTGCCAGCAGCCGGGACAGGGTCGCGGCCGCTTTCTTT | CASSRDRVAAAFF
TRBJ2-7 | NA | TRBV7-8 | TRBD1 | TGTGCCAGCAGCATAGCCGGGACAGGGACCTACGAGCAGTACTTC | CASSIAGTGTYEQYF
TRBJ2-7 | NA | TRBV15 | NA | TGTGCCACCAGCAGAGATTACCGAAAAACAGGGCAGTACTTC | CATSRDYRKTGQYF
TRBJ1-2 | NA | TRBV5-1 | NA | TGCGCCAGCAGCTTGGTTGCAGGCGGCTACACCTTC | CASSLVAGGYTF
TRBJ1-5 | NA | TRBV28 | NA | TGTGCCAGCAGGGGGGCTAGCCAGCCCCAGCATTTT | CASRGASQPQHF
TRBJ1-3 | NA | TRBV5-1 | TRBD1 | TGCGCCAGCAGCCCTGGGACAGCGAACTCTGGAAACACCATATATTTT | CASSPGTANSGNTIYF